These T cell receptor beta chains were read from a single sample in a study of shared clonotypes between healthy human individuals. Data came from immunoSEQ multiplex PCR; TCRdb stores just in-frame clones and leaves some out. The sample consists of hundreds of thousands of clones, about 92% of them appearing once. The source material was naive CD8+ T cells sorted from blood. All receptors come from a man aged 25-45 years in good health. The CDR3 runs from the conserved cysteine through the conserved F or W.

v_gene	j_gene	CDR3aa
TRBV5-6	TRBJ2-1	CASSLAGSGNNEQFF
TRBV29-1	TRBJ1-1	CSVEDKRTETANTEAFF
TRBV27	TRBJ2-1	CAIRTRDSDNEQFF
TRBV10-3	TRBJ1-2	CAISESGPRGYTF
TRBV6-5	TRBJ2-3	CASSYGTGEDTQYF
TRBV19	TRBJ2-1	CASSIAARTSYNEQFF
TRBV28	TRBJ2-1	CASSSALAGGTFNEQFF
TRBV29-1	TRBJ2-5	CSVEVGIAETQYF
TRBV7-9	TRBJ2-4	CASSPGTGGKNIQYF
TRBV7-9	TRBJ2-7	CASSQGAGEQYF
TRBV27	TRBJ2-3	CASSPWTSGSSITDTQYF
TRBV29-1	TRBJ2-7	CSVVAGRAYEQYF
TRBV2	TRBJ2-3	CASLPWGLNTDTQYF
TRBV5-1	TRBJ2-1	CASSWTSGRAGYNEQFF
TRBV7-9	TRBJ2-7	CASSLPAREDGTYEQYF
TRBV19	TRBJ1-4	CASSNHYRVEKLFF
TRBV15	TRBJ2-5	CATSRGASRQETQYF
TRBV28	TRBJ1-4	CASSLGIGRGATNEKLFF
TRBV6-5	TRBJ2-7	CASSYSQGYYEQYF
TRBV7-9	TRBJ2-7	CASSHHRAQGAYEQYF
TRBV27	TRBJ1-5	CASSLSVGSNQPQHF
TRBV28	TRBJ1-5	CASSFVGQGIQPQHF
TRBV11-2	TRBJ2-5	CASSSLEDEQETQYF
TRBV29-1	TRBJ2-5	CSVVSAEQETQYF
TRBV7-2	TRBJ2-1	CASSLDSGLAVHNEQFF
TRBV28	TRBJ2-7	CASSLADTYEQYF
TRBV4-1	TRBJ1-5	CASSQTLGNQPQHF
TRBV10-3	TRBJ2-3	CAIQDSDSSTDTQYF
TRBV19	TRBJ2-5	CASRLGGNQETQYF